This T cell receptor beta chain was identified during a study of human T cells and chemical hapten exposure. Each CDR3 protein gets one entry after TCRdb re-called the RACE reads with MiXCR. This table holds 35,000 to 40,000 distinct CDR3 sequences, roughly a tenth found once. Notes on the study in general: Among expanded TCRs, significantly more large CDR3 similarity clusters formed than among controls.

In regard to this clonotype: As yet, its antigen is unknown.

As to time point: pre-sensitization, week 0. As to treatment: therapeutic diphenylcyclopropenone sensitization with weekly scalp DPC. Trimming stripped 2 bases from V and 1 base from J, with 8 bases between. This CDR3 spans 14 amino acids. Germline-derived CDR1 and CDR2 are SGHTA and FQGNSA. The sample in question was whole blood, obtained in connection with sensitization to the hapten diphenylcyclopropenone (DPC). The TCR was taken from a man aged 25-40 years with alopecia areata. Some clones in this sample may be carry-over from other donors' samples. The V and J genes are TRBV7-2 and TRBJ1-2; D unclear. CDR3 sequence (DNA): TGTGCCAGCAGCTTATCGTACGTTAACTATGGCTACACCTTC. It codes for CASSLSYVNYGYTF.